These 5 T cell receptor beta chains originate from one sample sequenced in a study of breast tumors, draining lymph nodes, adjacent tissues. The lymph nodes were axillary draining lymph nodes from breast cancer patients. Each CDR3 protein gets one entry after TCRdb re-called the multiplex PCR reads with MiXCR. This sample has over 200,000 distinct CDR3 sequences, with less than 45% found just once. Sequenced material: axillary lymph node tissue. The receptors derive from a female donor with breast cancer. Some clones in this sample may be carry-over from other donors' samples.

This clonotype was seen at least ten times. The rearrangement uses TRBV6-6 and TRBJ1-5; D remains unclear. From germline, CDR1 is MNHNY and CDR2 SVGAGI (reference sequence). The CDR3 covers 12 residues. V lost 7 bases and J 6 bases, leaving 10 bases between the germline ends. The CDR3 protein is CASTSKVQPQHF. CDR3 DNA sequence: TGTGCCAGCACCTCGAAAGTTCAGCCCCAGCATTTT.

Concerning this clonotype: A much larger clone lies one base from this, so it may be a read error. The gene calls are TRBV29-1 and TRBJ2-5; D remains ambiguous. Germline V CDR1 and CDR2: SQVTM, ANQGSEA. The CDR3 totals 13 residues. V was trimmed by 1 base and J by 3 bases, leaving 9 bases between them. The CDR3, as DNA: TGCAGCGTTGAAGGTGGATACAAAGAGACCCAGTACTTC. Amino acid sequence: CSVEGGYKETQYF.

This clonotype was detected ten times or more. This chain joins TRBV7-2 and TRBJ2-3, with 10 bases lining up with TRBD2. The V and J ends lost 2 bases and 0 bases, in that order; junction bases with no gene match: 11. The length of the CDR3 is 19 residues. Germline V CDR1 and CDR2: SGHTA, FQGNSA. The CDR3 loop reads CASSLMASGSRSSTDTQYF. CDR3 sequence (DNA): TGTGCCAGCAGCTTAATGGCTAGCGGGAGCAGGTCTAGCACAGATACGCAGTATTTT. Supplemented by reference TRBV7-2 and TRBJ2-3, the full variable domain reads GAGVSQSPSNKVTEKGKDVELRCDPISGHTALYWYRQSLGQGLEFLIYFQGNSAPDKSGLPSDRFSAERTGGSVSTLTIQRTQQEDSAVYLCASSLMASGSRSSTDTQYFGPGTRLTVL.

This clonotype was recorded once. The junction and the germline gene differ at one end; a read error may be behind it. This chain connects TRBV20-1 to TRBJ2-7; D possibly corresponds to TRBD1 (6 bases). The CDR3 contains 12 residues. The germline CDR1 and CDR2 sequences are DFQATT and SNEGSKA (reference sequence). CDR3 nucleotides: TGCAGCGCTAGAGCGGACAGTGGCGAGCCGTACTTC. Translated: CSARADSGEPYF.

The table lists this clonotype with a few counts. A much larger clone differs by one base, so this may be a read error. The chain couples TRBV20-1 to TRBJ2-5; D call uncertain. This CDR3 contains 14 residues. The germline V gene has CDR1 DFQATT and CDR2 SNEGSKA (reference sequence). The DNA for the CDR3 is TGCAGTGCTAGAGACCTGGGCTCCCAAGAGATCCAGTACTTC. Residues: CSARDLGSQEIQYF.